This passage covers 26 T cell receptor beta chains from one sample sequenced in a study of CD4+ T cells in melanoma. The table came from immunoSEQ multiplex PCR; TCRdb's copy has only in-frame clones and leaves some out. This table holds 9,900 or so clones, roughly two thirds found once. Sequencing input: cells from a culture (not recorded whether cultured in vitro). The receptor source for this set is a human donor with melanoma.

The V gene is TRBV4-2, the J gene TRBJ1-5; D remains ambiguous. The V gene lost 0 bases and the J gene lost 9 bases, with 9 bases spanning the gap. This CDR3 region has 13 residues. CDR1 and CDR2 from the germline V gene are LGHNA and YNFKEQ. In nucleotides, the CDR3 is TGTGCCAGCAGCCAAGATCCGGGAGCGCCCCAGCATTTT. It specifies CASSQDPGAPQHF.

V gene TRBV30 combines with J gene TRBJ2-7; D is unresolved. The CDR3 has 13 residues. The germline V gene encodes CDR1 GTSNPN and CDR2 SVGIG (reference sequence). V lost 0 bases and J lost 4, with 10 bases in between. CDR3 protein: CAWSVPPRYEQYF. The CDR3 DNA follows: TGTGCCTGGAGTGTACCCCCCCGGTACGAGCAGTACTTC. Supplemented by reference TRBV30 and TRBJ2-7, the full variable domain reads SQTIHQWPATLVQPVGSPLSLECTVEGTSNPNLYWYRQAAGRGLQLLFYSVGIGQISSEVPQNLSASRPQDRQFILSSKKLLLSDSGFYLCAWSVPPRYEQYFGPGTRLTVT.

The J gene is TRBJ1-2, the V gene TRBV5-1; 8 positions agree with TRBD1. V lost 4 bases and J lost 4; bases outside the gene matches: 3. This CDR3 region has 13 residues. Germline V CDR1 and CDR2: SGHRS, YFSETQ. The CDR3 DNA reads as TGCGCCAGCAGCGATGGACAGGGCTATGGCTACACCTTC. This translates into CASSDGQGYGYTF.

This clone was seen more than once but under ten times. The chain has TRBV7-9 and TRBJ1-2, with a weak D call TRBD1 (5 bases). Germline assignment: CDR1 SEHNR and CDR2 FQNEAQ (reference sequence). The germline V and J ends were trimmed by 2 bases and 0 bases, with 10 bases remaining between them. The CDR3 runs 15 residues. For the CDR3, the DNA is TGTGCCAGCAGCTTAAGTGGGGCCCCTAACTATGGCTACACCTTC. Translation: CASSLSGAPNYGYTF.

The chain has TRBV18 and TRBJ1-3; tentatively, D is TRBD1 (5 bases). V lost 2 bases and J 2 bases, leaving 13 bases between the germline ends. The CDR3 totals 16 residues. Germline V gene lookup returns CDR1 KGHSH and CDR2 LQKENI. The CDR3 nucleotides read TGTGCCAGCTCACCAGGGACCGGGACGGCTGGAAACACCATATATTTT. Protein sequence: CASSPGTGTAGNTIYF.

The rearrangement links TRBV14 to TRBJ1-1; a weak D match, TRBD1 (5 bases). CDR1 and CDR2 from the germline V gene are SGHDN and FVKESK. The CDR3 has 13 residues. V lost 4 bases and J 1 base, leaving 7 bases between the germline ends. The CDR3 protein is CASSRQTNTEAFF. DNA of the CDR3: TGTGCCAGCAGCCGACAGACGAACACTGAAGCTTTCTTT.

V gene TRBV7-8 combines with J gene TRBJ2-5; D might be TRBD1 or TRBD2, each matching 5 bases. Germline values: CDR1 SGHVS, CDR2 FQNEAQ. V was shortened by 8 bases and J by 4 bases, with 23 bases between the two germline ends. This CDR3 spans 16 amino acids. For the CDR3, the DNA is TGTGCCAGCCGAGAGGATAGACTACTGAGGGGAGAGACCCAGTACTTC. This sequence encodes CASREDRLLRGETQYF.

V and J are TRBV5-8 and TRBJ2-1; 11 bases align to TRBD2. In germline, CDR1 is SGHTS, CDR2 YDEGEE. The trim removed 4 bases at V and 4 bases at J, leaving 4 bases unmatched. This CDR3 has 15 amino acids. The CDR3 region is CASSRRLAGYNEQFF. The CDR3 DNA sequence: TGTGCCAGCAGCCGTAGACTAGCGGGGTACAATGAGCAGTTCTTC.

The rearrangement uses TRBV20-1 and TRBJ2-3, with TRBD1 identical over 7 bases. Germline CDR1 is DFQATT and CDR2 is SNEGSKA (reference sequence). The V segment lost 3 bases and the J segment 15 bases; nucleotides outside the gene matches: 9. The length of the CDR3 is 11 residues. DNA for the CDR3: TGCAGTGCTAGCTTCACGACAGGGCGTTATTTT. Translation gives CSASFTTGRYF.

The CDR3 loop reads CASSLGPGRGDSYEQYF. CDR3 bases: TGTGCCAGCAGCTTGGGTCCGGGCAGGGGAGACTCCTACGAGCAGTACTTC. V is TRBV5-6 and J is TRBJ2-7, with D possibly TRBD1 on 6 matching bases. Per germline, CDR1 SGHDT and CDR2 YYEEEE. The CDR3 runs 17 residues. V dropped 0 bases and J dropped 0 bases, with 16 bases sitting between them.

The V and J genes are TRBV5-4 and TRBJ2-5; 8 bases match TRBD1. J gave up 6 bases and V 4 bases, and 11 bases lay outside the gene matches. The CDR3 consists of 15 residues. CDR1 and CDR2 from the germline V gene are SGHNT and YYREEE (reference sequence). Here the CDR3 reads CASSADRQGRQTQYF. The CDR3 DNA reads TGTGCCAGCAGCGCAGATCGACAGGGGAGACAGACCCAGTACTTC.

CDR3 sequence: CASTPAGVETQYF. CDR3 in DNA: TGTGCCAGTACGCCAGCGGGGGTGGAGACCCAGTACTTC. V and J are TRBV19 and TRBJ2-5, with 8 bases lining up with TRBD2. Per the germline V gene, CDR1 is LNHDA and CDR2 is SQIVND (reference sequence). With V trimmed by 7 bases and J by 5 bases, 6 bases remained unmatched. The CDR3 extends over 13 amino acids.

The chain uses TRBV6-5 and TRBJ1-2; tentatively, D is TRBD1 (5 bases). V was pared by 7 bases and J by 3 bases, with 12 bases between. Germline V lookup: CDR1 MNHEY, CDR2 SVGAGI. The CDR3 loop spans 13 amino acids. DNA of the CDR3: TGTGCCAGCACCCATCCGGGGGACTATGGCTACACCTTC. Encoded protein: CASTHPGDYGYTF.

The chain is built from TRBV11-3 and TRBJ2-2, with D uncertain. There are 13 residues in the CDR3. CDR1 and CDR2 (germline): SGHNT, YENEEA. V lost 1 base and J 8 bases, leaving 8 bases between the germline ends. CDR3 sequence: CASSLVSEGELFF. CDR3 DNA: TGTGCCAGCAGCTTAGTCTCAGAGGGGGAGCTGTTTTTT.

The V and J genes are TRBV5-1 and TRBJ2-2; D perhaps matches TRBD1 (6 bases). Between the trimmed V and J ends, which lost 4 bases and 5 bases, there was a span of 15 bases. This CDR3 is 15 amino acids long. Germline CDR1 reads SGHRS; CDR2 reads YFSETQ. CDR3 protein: CASSPQWGRTGELFF. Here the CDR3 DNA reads TGCGCCAGCAGCCCCCAATGGGGGCGGACCGGGGAGCTGTTTTTT.

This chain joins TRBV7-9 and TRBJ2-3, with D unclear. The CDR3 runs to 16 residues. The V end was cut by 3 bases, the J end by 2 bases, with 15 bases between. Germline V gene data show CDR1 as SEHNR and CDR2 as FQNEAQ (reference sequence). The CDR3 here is CASSFWGSPPTDTQYF. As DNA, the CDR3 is TGTGCCAGCAGCTTTTGGGGATCTCCTCCCACAGATACGCAGTATTTT.

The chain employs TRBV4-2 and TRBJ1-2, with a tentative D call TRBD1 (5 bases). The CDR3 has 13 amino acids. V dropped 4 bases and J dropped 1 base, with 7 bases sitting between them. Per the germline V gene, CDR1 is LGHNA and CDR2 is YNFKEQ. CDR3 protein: CASSPDSNYGYTF. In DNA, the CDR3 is TGTGCCAGCAGCCCCGACAGTAACTATGGCTACACCTTC.

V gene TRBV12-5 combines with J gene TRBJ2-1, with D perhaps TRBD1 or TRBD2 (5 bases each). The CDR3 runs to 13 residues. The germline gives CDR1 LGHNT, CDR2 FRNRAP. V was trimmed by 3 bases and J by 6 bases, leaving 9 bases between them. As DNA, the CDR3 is TGTGCTAGTGGTTTTCGGGGCCGCAATGAGCAGTTCTTC. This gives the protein CASGFRGRNEQFF.

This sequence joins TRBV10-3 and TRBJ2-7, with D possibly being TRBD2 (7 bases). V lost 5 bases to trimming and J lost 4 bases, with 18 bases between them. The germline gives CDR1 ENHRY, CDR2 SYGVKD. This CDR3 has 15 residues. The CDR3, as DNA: TGTGCCATCAGTAATATCAATGAGGGGGGGTACGAGCAGTACTTC. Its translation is CAISNINEGGYEQYF.

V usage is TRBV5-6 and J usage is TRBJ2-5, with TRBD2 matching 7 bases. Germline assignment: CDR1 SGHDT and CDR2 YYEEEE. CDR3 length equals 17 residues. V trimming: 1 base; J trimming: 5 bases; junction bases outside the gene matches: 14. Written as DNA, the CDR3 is TGTGCCAGCAGCTTGCCTGGGGGGAGGGTCCCGAGGGAGACCCAGTACTTC. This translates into CASSLPGGRVPRETQYF.

This chain's CDR3 is CASSLRYTDTQYF. As DNA, the CDR3 is TGTGCCAGCAGTTTACGGTACACAGATACGCAGTATTTT. This chain links TRBV27 with TRBJ2-3; D is unresolved. This CDR3 has 13 amino acids. The V gene's germline CDR1 is MNHEY and CDR2 SMNVEV (reference sequence). V gave up 2 bases and J gave up 2 bases, with 5 bases separating them.

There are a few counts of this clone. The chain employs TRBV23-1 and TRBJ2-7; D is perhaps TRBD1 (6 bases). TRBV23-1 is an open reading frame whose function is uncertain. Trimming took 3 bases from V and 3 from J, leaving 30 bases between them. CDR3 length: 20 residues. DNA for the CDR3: TGCGCCAGCAGTCACTCTGAGATCCGGGACAATGGCCAGTGGAACTACGAGCAGTACTTC. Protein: CASSHSEIRDNGQWNYEQYF.

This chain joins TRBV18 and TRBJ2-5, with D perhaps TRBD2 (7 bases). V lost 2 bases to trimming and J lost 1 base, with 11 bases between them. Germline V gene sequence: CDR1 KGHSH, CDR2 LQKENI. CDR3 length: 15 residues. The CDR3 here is CASSPLGGPQETQYF. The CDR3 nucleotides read TGTGCCAGCTCACCATTGGGGGGGCCCCAAGAGACCCAGTACTTC.

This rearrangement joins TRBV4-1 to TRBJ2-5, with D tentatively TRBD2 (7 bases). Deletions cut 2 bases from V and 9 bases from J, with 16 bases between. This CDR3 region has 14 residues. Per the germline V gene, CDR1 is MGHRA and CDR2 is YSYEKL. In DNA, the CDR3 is TGCGCCAGCAGCCAACTTGGGGGGGCCCTGCCCCAGTACTTC. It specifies CASSQLGGALPQYF.

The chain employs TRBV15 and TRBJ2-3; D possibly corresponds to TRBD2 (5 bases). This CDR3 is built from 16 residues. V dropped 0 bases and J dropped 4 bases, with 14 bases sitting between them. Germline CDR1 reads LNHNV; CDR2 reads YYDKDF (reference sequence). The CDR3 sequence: CATSRDPTTDSDTQYF. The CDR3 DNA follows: TGTGCCACCAGCAGAGATCCCACCACGGACTCAGATACGCAGTATTTT.

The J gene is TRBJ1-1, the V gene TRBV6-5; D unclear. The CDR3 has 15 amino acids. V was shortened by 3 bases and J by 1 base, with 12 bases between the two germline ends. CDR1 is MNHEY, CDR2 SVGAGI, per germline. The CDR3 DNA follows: TGTGCCAGCAGTTATAGTCCCATACCGAACACTGAAGCTTTCTTT. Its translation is CASSYSPIPNTEAFF.